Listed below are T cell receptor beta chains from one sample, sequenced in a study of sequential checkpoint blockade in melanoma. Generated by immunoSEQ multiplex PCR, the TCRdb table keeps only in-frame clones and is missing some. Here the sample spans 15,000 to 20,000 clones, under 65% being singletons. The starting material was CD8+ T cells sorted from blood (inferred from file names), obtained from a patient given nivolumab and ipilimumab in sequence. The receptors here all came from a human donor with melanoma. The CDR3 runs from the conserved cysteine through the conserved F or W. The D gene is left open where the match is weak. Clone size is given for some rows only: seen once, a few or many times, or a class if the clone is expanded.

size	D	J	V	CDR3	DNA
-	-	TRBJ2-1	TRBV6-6	CASSLRAFDEQFF	TGTGCCAGCAGTCTACGAGCGTTCGATGAGCAGTTCTTC
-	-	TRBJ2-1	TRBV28	CASSLFDSYNEQFF	TGTGCCAGCAGTTTATTTGACAGTTACAATGAGCAGTTCTTC
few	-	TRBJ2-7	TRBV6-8	CASSQTRSYEQYF	TGTGCCAGCAGTCAGACGCGGTCCTACGAGCAGTACTTC
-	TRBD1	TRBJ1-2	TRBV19	CASSIVGTGSLDYGYTF	TGTGCCAGTAGTATAGTTGGGACAGGGTCTCTGGACTATGGCTACACCTTC
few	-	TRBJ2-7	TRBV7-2	CASSPDFRAYEQYF	TGTGCCAGCAGTCCCGACTTTCGCGCCTACGAGCAGTACTTC
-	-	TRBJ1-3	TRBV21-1	CASSTRGASSGTGDSGNTIYF	TGTGCCAGCAGCACAAGGGGCGCCTCGTCCGGGACAGGCGACTCTGGAAACACCATATATTTT
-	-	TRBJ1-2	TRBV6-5	CASSYSKSYGYTF	TGTGCCAGCAGTTACTCGAAGAGCTATGGCTACACCTTC
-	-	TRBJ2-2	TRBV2	CASSEAFQGTTGELFF	TGTGCCAGCAGTGAAGCGTTCCAGGGGACCACCGGGGAGCTGTTTTTT
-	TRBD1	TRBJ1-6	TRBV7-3	CASSPTGADSPLHF	TGTGCCAGCAGCCCTACAGGGGCCGATTCACCCCTCCACTTT
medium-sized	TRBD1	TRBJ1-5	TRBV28	CASSNPGGGGQPQHF	TGTGCCAGCAGCAACCCAGGGGGCGGCGGTCAGCCCCAGCATTTT
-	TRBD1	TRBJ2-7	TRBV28	CASSSIRIQGERRGYEQYF	TGTGCCAGCAGTTCCATCCGAATACAGGGGGAAAGGAGGGGCTACGAGCAGTACTTC
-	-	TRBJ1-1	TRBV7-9	CASSLGHNTEAFF	TGTGCCAGCAGCTTGGGACACAACACTGAAGCTTTCTTT
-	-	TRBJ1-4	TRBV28	CASSLIRGATNEKLFF	TGTGCCAGCAGTTTAATTAGGGGCGCAACTAATGAAAAACTGTTTTTT
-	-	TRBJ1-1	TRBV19	CASSIYINTEAFF	TGTGCCAGTAGTATTTACATAAACACTGAAGCTTTCTTT
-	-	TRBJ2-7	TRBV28	CASRDSYEQYF	TGTGCCAGCCGAGACTCCTACGAGCAGTACTTC
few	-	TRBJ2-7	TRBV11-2	CASRTAGSLYEQYF	TGTGCCAGCCGAACCGCGGGGAGCCTTTACGAGCAGTACTTC
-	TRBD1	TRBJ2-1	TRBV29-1	CSVSPILRQGIGEQFF	TGCAGCGTTTCTCCGATTCTGAGACAGGGAATTGGGGAGCAGTTCTTC
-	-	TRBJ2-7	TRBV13	CASSLSPGVSYEQYF	TGTGCCAGCAGTTTGTCACCAGGGGTCTCCTACGAGCAGTACTTC
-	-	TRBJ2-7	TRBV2	CASSDGQVIPSEQYF	TGTGCCAGCAGTGACGGTCAGGTCATACCCAGCGAGCAGTACTTC
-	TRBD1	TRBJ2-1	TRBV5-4	CASNPGTGPEDEQFF	TGTGCCAGCAACCCAGGGACAGGGCCCGAGGATGAGCAGTTCTTC
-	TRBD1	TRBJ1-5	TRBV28	CASSRTGGNQPQHF	TGTGCCAGCAGTCGGACAGGGGGCAATCAGCCCCAGCATTTT
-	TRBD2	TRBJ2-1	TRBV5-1	CASSQRLAGLSSYNEQFF	TGCGCCAGCAGTCAAAGACTAGCGGGATTAAGCTCCTACAATGAGCAGTTCTTC
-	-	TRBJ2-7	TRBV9	CASSVAGVAEGEQYF	TGTGCCAGCAGCGTAGCTGGTGTAGCGGAGGGGGAGCAGTACTTC
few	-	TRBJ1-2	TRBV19	CASRLPGSAIGYTF	TGTGCCAGTCGCTTACCCGGCAGCGCTATTGGCTACACCTTC
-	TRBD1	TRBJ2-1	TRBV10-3	CAISAGGYNEQFF	TGTGCCATCTCGGCAGGGGGCTACAATGAGCAGTTCTTC
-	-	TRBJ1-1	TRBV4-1	CASSQASITEAFF	TGCGCCAGCAGCCAAGCCAGTATAACTGAAGCTTTCTTT
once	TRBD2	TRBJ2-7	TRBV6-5	CASSITSGSPYEQYF	TGTGCCAGCAGCATTACTAGCGGGAGCCCCTACGAGCAGTACTTC